This T cell receptor (beta chain) emerged from a study of Ad26.COV2.S vaccination and SARS-CoV-2 variants. The table came from immunoSEQ multiplex PCR; TCRdb's copy has only in-frame clones and leaves some out. The sample has under 150,000 clones, roughly 85% seen once. CDR1 and CDR2 (germline): MGHDK, SYGVNS. The junction had 5 bases not matched to a gene; V was cut back by 3 bases and J by 4 bases. There are 14 residues in the CDR3. This TCR derives from a human donor who had recovered from COVID-19. The V gene is TRBV25-1, the J gene TRBJ2-7; TRBD1 agrees at 8 bases. The material sequenced was peripheral blood, taken after recovery from COVID-19. CDR3 in DNA: TGTGCCAGCAGTGACGGACAGGGTAGGTACGAGCAGTACTTC. Amino acid sequence: CASSDGQGRYEQYF.